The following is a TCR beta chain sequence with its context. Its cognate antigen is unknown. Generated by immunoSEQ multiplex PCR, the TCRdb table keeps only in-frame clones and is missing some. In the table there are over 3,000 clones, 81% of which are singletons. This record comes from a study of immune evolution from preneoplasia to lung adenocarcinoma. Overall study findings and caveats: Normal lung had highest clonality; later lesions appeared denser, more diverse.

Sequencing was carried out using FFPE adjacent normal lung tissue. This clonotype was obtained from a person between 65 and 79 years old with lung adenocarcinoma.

CDR3 coding DNA: TGCAGCGTTGTAGGGACTGCAGATACGCAGTATTTT. Its protein is CSVVGTADTQYF. V and J are TRBV29-1 and TRBJ2-3; a possible D gene is TRBD2 (6 bases). With 4 bases removed from V and 4 bases from J, the gap between germline ends came to 9 bases. CDR1 is SQVTM and CDR2 is ANQGSEA in the germline V gene. The CDR3 spans 12 residues.